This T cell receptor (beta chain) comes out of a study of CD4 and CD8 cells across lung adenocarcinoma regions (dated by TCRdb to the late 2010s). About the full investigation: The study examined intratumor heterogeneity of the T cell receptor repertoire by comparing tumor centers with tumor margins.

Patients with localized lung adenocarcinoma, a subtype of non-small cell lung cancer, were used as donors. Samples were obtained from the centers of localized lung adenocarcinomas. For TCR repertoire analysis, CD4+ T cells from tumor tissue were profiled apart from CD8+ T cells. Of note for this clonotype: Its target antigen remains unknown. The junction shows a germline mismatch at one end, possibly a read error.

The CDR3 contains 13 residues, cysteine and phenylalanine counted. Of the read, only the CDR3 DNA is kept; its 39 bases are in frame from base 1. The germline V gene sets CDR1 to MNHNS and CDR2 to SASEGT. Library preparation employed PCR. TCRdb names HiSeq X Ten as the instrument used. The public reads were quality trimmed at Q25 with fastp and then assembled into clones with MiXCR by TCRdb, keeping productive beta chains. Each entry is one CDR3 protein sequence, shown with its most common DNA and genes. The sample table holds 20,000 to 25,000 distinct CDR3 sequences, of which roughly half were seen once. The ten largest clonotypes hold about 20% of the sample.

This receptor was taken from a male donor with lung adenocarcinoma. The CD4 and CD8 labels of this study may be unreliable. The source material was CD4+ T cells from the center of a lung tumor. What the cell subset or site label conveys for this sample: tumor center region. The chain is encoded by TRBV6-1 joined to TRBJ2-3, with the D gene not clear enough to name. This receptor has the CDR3 CASSVISTDTQFF. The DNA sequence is TGTGCCAGCAGTGTCATAAGCACAGATACGCAGTTCTTT.